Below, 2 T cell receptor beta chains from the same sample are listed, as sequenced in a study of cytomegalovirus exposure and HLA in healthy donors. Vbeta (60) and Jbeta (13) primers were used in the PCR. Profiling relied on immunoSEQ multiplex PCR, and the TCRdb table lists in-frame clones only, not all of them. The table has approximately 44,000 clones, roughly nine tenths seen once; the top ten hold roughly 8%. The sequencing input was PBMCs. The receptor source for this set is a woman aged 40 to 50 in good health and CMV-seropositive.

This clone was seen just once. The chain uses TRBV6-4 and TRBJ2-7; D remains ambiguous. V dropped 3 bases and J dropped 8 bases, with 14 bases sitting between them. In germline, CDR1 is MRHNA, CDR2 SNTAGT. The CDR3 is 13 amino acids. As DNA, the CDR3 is TGTGCCAGCAGTGAAACACAACGTTCGCAGCAGTACTTC. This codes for CASSETQRSQQYF.

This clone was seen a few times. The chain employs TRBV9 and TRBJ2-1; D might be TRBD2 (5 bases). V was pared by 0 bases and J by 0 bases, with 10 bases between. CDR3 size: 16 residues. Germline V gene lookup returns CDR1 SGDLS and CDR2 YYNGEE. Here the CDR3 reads CASSVARVSSYNEQFF. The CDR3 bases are TGTGCCAGCAGCGTAGCGAGGGTGAGCTCCTACAATGAGCAGTTCTTC.